This T cell receptor (beta chain) was retrieved from a study of CD8 T cells in Susac syndrome. On the study more broadly: When blood was collected, patients with Susac syndrome were therapy-naive, were taking corticosteroids, or were receiving intravenous immunoglobulin alone. Whole-study results and caveats: The CD4+ T cell repertoires of Susac syndrome were found to show no clonal expansion.

Diagnostic criteria for definite or probable disease, in their recently defined form, were met by the patients with Susac syndrome. CDR3 length equals 16 residues. Germline CDR1 SGHRS, CDR2 YFSETQ. Trimming stripped 6 bases from V and 2 bases from J, with 15 bases between. To note about this clonotype: Its antigen is unknown.

The RNA, about 0.5 to 1 ug, was put through reverse transcription using random hexamers. TCRdb independently ran MiXCR on the immunoSEQ multiplex PCR reads; one entry per CDR3 protein. Of around 150,000 distinct CDR3 sequences listed, under 97% were seen once; the top ten hold over 0.075%. The source material was CD4+ T cells from PBMCs. The sequence derives from a human donor with Susac syndrome. The chain carries TRBV5-1 and TRBJ2-6; D possibly matches TRBD1 or TRBD2 (5 bases each). CDR3 region: CASTPVWGTGANVLTF. As DNA, the CDR3 is TGCGCCAGCACCCCGGTATGGGGGACTGGGGCCAACGTCCTGACTTTC.